This T cell receptor (beta chain) was sequenced for a study of OX40 agonist ivuxolimab in advanced cancers. In the study overall: The mean age was roughly 60 years, ranging from about 23 to 85, with 80% to 85% of participants male. Three patients had partial responses: one hepatocellular carcinoma, two cutaneous melanoma. Findings of the study overall: Low normalized T-cell clonal expansion was additionally recorded for some nonresponders. With doses of 0.1 to 3.0 mg/kg, CD4+ and CD8+ blood T cells had undergone clonal expansion by week 6.

V lost 0 bases and J 3 bases, leaving 10 bases between the germline ends. The CDR3 length is 14 residues. Germline V gene data show CDR1 as SGHRS and CDR2 as YFSETQ. Measured with immunoSEQ multiplex PCR; TCRdb has only the in-frame clones, and not every one. This sample has more than 65,000 clones, with over 80% found just once. On this clone: Its antigen is not known.

The source is an adult with an advanced solid tumor such as melanoma, head and neck, liver or kidney cancer. The sample in question was CD4+ or CD8+ T cells sorted from blood, obtained in a trial of the OX40 agonist ivuxolimab. The chain links TRBV5-1 to TRBJ2-7; TRBD2 might be the D (6 bases). CDR3 sequence: CASSLAGEDYEQYF. CDR3 sequence (DNA): TGCGCCAGCAGCTTGGCGGGGGAAGACTACGAGCAGTACTTC.